This T cell receptor (beta chain) originates from a study of response to subunit inactivated influenza vaccine. General observations from the study: The authors put forward the suggestion that each seasonal influenza vaccination may bring in only a limited number of new T cells.

This clonotype has just a few counts. The antigen remains undetermined. TCRdb redid the calling of the RT-PCR reads with MiXCR, one entry per CDR3 protein. Of hundreds of thousands of distinct CDR3 sequences listed, around 15% are singletons. V lost 1 base and J 0 bases, leaving 8 bases between the germline ends. The CDR3 extends over 15 amino acids. The TCR sequence derives from a man aged 45-60 years who received an inactivated influenza vaccine. The sequences come from PBMCs from blood, collected less than 15 days before vaccination. J is TRBJ2-3 and V is TRBV12-3 or TRBV12-4; D is unclear. In DNA, the CDR3 is TGTGCCAGCAGTTTAGGCCCCCAGAGCACAGATACGCAGTATTTT. It yields the protein CASSLGPQSTDTQYF.